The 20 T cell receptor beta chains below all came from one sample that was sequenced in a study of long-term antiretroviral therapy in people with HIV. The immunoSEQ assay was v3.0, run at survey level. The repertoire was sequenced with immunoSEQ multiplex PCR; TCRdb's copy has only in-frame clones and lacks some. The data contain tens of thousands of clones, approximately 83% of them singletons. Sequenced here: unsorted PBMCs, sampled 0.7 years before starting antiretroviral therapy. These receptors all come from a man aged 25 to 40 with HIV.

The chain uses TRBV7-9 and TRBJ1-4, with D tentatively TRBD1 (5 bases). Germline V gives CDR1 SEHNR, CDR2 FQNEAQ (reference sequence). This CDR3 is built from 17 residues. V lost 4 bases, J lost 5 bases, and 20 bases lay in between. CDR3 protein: CASSSNPMTARNEKLFF. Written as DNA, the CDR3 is TGTGCCAGCAGCTCAAACCCCATGACAGCCCGAAATGAAAAACTGTTTTTT.

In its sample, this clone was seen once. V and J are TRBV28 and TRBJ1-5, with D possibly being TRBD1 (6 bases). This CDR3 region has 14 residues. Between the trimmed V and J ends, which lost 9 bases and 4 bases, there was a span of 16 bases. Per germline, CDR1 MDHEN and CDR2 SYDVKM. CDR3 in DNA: TGTGCCAGTTCCCGGGGAGGGGGAAATCAGCCCCAGCATTTT. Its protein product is CASSRGGGNQPQHF.

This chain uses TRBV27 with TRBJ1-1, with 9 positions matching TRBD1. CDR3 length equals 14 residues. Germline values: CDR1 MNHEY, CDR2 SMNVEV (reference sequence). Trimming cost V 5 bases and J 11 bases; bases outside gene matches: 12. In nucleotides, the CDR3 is TGTGCCAGCAGTCTGTCCGGGACAGGGACAGGTGCTTTCTTT. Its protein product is CASSLSGTGTGAFF.

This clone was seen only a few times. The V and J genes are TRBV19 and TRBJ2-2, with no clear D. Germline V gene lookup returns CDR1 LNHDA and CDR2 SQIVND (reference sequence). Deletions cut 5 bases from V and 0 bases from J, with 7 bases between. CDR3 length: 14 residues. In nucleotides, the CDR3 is TGTGCCAGTAGTCTGGGTCCGAACACCGGGGAGCTGTTTTTT. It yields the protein CASSLGPNTGELFF. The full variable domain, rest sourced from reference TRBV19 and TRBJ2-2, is DGGITQSPKYLFRKEGQNVTLSCEQNLNHDAMYWYRQDPGQGLRLIYYSQIVNDFQKGDIAEGYSVSREKKESFPLTVTSAQKNPTAFYLCASSLGPNTGELFFGEGSRLTVL.

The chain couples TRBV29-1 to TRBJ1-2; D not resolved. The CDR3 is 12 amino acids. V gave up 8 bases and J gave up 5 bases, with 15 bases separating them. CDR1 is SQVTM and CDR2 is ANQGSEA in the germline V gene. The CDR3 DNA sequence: TGCAGCATTTCGGGCTCCGGGTATGGCTACACCTTC. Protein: CSISGSGYGYTF.

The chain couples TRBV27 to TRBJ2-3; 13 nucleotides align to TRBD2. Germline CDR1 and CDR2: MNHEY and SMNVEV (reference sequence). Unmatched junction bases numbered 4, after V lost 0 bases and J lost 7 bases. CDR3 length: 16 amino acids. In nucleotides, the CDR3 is TGTGCCAGCAGTTTATCTGGACTAGCGGGAGAATATACGCAGTATTTT. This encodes CASSLSGLAGEYTQYF.

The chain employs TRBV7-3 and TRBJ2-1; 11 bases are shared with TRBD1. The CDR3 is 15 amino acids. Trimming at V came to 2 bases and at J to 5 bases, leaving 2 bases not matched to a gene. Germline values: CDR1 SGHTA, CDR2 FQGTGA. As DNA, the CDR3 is TGTGCCAGCAGCTTAGGGACAGGGGGAAACAATGAGCAGTTCTTC. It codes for CASSLGTGGNNEQFF.

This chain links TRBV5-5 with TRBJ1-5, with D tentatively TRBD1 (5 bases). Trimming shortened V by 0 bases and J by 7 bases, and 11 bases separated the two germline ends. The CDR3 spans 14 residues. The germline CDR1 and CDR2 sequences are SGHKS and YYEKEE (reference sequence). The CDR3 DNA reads TGTGCCAGCAGCTTGGTCGGAGGGGAACAGCCCCAGCATTTT. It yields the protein CASSLVGGEQPQHF.

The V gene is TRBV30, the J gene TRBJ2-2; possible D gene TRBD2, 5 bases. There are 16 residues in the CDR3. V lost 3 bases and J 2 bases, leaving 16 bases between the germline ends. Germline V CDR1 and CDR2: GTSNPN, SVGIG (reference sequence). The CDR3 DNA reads TGTGCCTGGAGAGATGGGAGACTCGCTAACACCGGGGAGCTGTTTTTT. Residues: CAWRDGRLANTGELFF.

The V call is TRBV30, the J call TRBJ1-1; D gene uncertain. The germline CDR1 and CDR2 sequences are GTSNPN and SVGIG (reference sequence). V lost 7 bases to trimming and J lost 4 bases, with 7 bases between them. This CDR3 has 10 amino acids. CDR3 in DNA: TGTGCCTATTACAGCACTGAAGCTTTCTTT. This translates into CAYYSTEAFF.

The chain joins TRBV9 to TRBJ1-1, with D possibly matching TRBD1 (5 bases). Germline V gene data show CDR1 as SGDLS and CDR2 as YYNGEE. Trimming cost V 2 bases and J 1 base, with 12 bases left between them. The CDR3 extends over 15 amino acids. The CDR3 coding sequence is TGTGCCAGCAGCGTTGGGGACGGTGGGAACACTGAAGCTTTCTTT. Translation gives CASSVGDGGNTEAFF.

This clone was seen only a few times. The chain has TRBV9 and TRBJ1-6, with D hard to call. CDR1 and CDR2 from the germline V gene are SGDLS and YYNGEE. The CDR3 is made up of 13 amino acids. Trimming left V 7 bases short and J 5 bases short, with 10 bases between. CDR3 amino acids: CASSATDNSPLHF. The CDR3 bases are TGTGCCAGCTCTGCGACCGATAATTCACCCCTCCACTTT.

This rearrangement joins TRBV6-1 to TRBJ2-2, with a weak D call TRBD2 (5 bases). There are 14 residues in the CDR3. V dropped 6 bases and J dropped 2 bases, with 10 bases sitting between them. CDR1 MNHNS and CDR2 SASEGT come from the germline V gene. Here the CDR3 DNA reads TGTGCCAGCAGGGGAGCGGTCAACACCGGGGAGCTGTTTTTT. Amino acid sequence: CASRGAVNTGELFF.

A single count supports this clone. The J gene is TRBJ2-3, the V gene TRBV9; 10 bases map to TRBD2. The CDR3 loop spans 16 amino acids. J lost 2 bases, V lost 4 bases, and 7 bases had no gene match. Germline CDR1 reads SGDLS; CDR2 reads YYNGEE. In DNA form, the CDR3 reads TGTGCCAGCAGCAGGGGGCTAGCGGGGGACACAGATACGCAGTATTTT. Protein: CASSRGLAGDTDTQYF.

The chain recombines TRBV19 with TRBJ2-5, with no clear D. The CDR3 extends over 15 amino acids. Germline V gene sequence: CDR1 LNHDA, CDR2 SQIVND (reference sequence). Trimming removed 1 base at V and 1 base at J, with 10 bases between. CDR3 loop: CASSIGAQLQETQYF. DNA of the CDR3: TGTGCCAGTAGTATAGGGGCACAGCTCCAAGAGACCCAGTACTTC.

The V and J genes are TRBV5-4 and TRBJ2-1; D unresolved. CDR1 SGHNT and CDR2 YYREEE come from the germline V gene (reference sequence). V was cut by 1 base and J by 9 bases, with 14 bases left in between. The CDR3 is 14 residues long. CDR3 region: CASSLQPLSSEQFF. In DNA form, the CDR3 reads TGTGCCAGCAGCTTGCAGCCGTTAAGCAGTGAGCAGTTCTTC. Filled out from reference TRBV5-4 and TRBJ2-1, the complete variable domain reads ETGVTQSPTHLIKTRGQQVTLRCSSQSGHNTVSWYQQALGQGPQFIFQYYREEENGRGNFPPRFSGLQFPNYSSELNVNALELDDSALYLCASSLQPLSSEQFFGPGTRLTVL.

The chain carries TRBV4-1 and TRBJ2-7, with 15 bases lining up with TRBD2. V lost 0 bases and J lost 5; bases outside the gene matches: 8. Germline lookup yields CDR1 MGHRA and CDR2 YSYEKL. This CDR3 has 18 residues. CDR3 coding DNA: TGCGCCAGCAGCCAAGAAGGGACTAGCGGGAGGACGACGGACGAGCAGTACTTC. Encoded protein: CASSQEGTSGRTTDEQYF.

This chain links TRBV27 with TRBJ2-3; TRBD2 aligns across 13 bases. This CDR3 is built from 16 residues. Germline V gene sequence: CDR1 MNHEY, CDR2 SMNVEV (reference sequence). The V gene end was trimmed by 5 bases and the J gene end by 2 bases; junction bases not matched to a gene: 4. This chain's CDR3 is CASSVTSGGSTDTQYF. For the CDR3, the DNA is TGTGCCAGCAGTGTGACTAGCGGGGGGTCCACAGATACGCAGTATTTT.

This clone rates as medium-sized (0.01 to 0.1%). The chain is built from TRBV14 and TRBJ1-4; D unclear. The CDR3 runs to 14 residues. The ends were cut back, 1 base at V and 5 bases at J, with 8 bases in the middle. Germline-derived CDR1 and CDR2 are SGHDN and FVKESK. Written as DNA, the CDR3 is TGTGCCAGCAGCCAAGCCAGAGAGAATGAAAAACTGTTTTTT. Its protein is CASSQARENEKLFF. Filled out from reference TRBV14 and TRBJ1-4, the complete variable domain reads EAGVTQFPSHSVIEKGQTVTLRCDPISGHDNLYWYRRVMGKEIKFLLHFVKESKQDESGMPNNRFLAERTGGTYSTLKVQPAELEDSGVYFCASSQARENEKLFFGSGTQLSVL.

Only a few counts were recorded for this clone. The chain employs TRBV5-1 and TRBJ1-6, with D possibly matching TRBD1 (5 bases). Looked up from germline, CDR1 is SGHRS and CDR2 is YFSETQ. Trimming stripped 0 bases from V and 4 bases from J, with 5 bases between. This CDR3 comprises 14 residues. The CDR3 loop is CASSLGQYNSPLHF. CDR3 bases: TGCGCCAGCAGCTTGGGACAGTATAATTCACCCCTCCACTTT. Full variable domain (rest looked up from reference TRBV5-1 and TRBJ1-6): KAGVTQTPRYLIKTRGQQVTLSCSPISGHRSVSWYQQTPGQGLQFLFEYFSETQRNKGNFPGRFSGRQFSNSRSEMNVSTLELGDSALYLCASSLGQYNSPLHFGNGTRLTVT.